Listed below are T cell receptor beta chains from one sample, sequenced in a study of blood T cell repertoires in COVID-19. Using immunoSEQ multiplex PCR, the repertoire was profiled, and TCRdb retains in-frame clones only, with some absent. The sample carries more than 250,000 clones, under 90% recorded once. The material sequenced was PBMCs or T cells enriched from blood (not recorded which). The source is a woman between 18 and 29 years old who had recovered from COVID-19. Each CDR3 is given with its conserved first and last residue. Each record gives: D gene, J gene, clone size, V gene, CDR3 protein, CDR3 DNA. A D gene is named only where the DNA matches it firmly. The size entry is marked missing in some rows and otherwise reads once, few, many or a size class.

d_gene: .; j_gene: TRBJ2-7; abundance: .; v_gene: TRBV2; CDR3aa: CASSVAGASSYEQYF; CDR3nt: TGTGCCAGCAGTGTGGCGGGGGCCAGCTCCTACGAGCAGTACTTC
d_gene: TRBD2; j_gene: TRBJ2-7; abundance: once; v_gene: TRBV2; CDR3aa: CASRGPASGSTYEQYF; CDR3nt: TGTGCCAGCAGGGGCCCTGCTAGCGGGAGCACCTACGAGCAGTACTTC
d_gene: .; j_gene: TRBJ1-1; abundance: .; v_gene: TRBV12-3/TRBV12-4; CDR3aa: CASTAREGAEAFF; CDR3nt: TGTGCCAGCACTGCGCGAGAGGGCGCTGAAGCTTTCTTT
d_gene: TRBD2; j_gene: TRBJ2-3; abundance: .; v_gene: TRBV7-3; CDR3aa: CASSLMSSGSTDTQYF; CDR3nt: TGTGCCAGCAGCTTAATGAGTAGCGGGTCCACAGATACGCAGTATTTT
d_gene: TRBD2; j_gene: TRBJ2-1; abundance: .; v_gene: TRBV14; CDR3aa: CASSPLLGRESYNEQFF; CDR3nt: TGTGCCAGCAGCCCCCTCCTGGGGCGGGAGAGCTACAATGAGCAGTTCTTC
d_gene: TRBD1; j_gene: TRBJ1-2; abundance: .; v_gene: TRBV7-3; CDR3aa: CASSLDFGTDYYGYTF; CDR3nt: TGTGCCAGCAGCTTAGATTTCGGGACAGACTACTATGGCTACACCTTC
d_gene: TRBD1; j_gene: TRBJ1-2; abundance: once; v_gene: TRBV6-5; CDR3aa: CASSYLGQGARGYTF; CDR3nt: TGTGCCAGCAGTTACTTAGGACAGGGGGCGCGCGGCTACACCTTC
d_gene: TRBD1; j_gene: TRBJ2-5; abundance: .; v_gene: TRBV9; CDR3aa: CASSPTAGGSPQETQYF; CDR3nt: TGTGCCAGCAGCCCAACCGCAGGGGGCTCCCCACAAGAGACCCAGTACTTC
d_gene: TRBD1; j_gene: TRBJ1-6; abundance: .; v_gene: TRBV30; CDR3aa: CAWSRTGDYSPLHF; CDR3nt: TGTGCCTGGAGTCGGACAGGGGATTATTCACCCCTCCACTTT
d_gene: TRBD2; j_gene: TRBJ2-4; abundance: .; v_gene: TRBV27; CDR3aa: CASSLGLAGVNIQYF; CDR3nt: TGTGCCAGCAGTTTAGGACTAGCGGGGGTAAACATTCAGTACTTC
d_gene: TRBD1; j_gene: TRBJ2-7; abundance: .; v_gene: TRBV6-5; CDR3aa: CASRWGQGYEQYF; CDR3nt: TGTGCCAGCAGGTGGGGACAGGGTTACGAGCAGTACTTC
d_gene: .; j_gene: TRBJ1-2; abundance: .; v_gene: TRBV28; CDR3aa: CASSTTTSIYGYTF; CDR3nt: TGTGCCAGCAGTACCACGACATCTATCTATGGCTACACCTTC
d_gene: TRBD1; j_gene: TRBJ2-7; abundance: .; v_gene: TRBV5-4; CDR3aa: CASSSKPGQGGYEQYF; CDR3nt: TGTGCCAGCAGCTCAAAGCCGGGACAGGGGGGGTACGAGCAGTACTTC
d_gene: .; j_gene: TRBJ1-5; abundance: .; v_gene: TRBV19; CDR3aa: CASSEFRQGVKEQPQHF; CDR3nt: TGTGCCAGTAGTGAGTTCCGGCAGGGCGTTAAGGAACAGCCCCAGCATTTT
d_gene: TRBD1; j_gene: TRBJ2-7; abundance: once; v_gene: TRBV28; CDR3aa: CASNTVGYIGQAYEQYF; CDR3nt: TGTGCCAGCAACACGGTGGGTTATATAGGACAGGCGTACGAGCAGTACTTC
d_gene: TRBD2; j_gene: TRBJ2-1; abundance: .; v_gene: TRBV10-2; CDR3aa: CASSEGTSGSNEQFF; CDR3nt: TGCGCCAGCAGTGAAGGGACTAGCGGGTCCAATGAGCAGTTCTTC
d_gene: TRBD1; j_gene: TRBJ1-1; abundance: .; v_gene: TRBV5-1; CDR3aa: CASSLERQGRTEAFF; CDR3nt: TGCGCCAGCAGCTTGGAAAGACAGGGAAGGACTGAAGCTTTCTTT
d_gene: .; j_gene: TRBJ1-1; abundance: .; v_gene: TRBV2; CDR3aa: CASRPQRDTEAFF; CDR3nt: TGTGCCAGCAGGCCTCAGAGGGACACTGAAGCTTTCTTT
d_gene: TRBD1; j_gene: TRBJ1-1; abundance: .; v_gene: TRBV2; CDR3aa: CASRGTGATDQNTEAFF; CDR3nt: TGTGCCAGCAGGGGGACAGGGGCCACCGATCAGAACACTGAAGCTTTCTTT
d_gene: .; j_gene: TRBJ2-7; abundance: .; v_gene: TRBV19; CDR3aa: CASHRRDKPYEQYF; CDR3nt: TGTGCCAGCCACCGTCGGGACAAACCCTACGAGCAGTACTTC
d_gene: .; j_gene: TRBJ1-5; abundance: .; v_gene: TRBV10-3; CDR3aa: CAISQGNQPQHF; CDR3nt: TGTGCCATCAGCCAGGGCAATCAGCCCCAGCATTTT
d_gene: .; j_gene: TRBJ1-1; abundance: .; v_gene: TRBV6-5; CDR3aa: CASSYRREGTEAFF; CDR3nt: TGTGCCAGCAGTTACCGCAGGGAGGGCACTGAAGCTTTCTTT
d_gene: .; j_gene: TRBJ2-7; abundance: .; v_gene: TRBV9; CDR3aa: CASSVDFSTSYEQYF; CDR3nt: TGTGCCAGCAGCGTAGATTTCAGTACCTCCTACGAGCAGTACTTC
d_gene: .; j_gene: TRBJ2-1; abundance: once; v_gene: TRBV27; CDR3aa: CASRLQDTSYNEQFF; CDR3nt: TGTGCCAGCAGATTACAGGATACCTCCTACAATGAGCAGTTCTTC
d_gene: TRBD1; j_gene: TRBJ1-1; abundance: .; v_gene: TRBV3-1/TRBV3-2; CDR3aa: CASSQDRTGGQAFF; CDR3nt: TGTGCCAGCAGCCAAGATAGAACAGGGGGTCAAGCTTTCTTT
d_gene: .; j_gene: TRBJ1-4; abundance: .; v_gene: TRBV5-8; CDR3aa: CASSLAGFGEKLFF; CDR3nt: TGTGCCAGCAGCTTGGCGGGGTTCGGTGAAAAACTGTTTTTT
d_gene: .; j_gene: TRBJ1-1; abundance: .; v_gene: TRBV21-1; CDR3aa: CASSKEANRGLHTEAFF; CDR3nt: TGTGCCAGCAGCAAAGAGGCCAACAGGGGGCTACACACTGAAGCTTTCTTT
d_gene: .; j_gene: TRBJ1-2; abundance: .; v_gene: TRBV4-1; CDR3aa: CASSPPETRLTAGYTF; CDR3nt: TGCGCCAGCAGCCCCCCAGAGACACGGCTTACGGCTGGCTACACCTTC
d_gene: .; j_gene: TRBJ2-7; abundance: .; v_gene: TRBV25-1; CDR3aa: CASSRGSYEQYF; CDR3nt: TGTGCCAGCAGCAGGGGATCCTACGAGCAGTACTTC
d_gene: TRBD1; j_gene: TRBJ2-7; abundance: .; v_gene: TRBV3-1/TRBV3-2; CDR3aa: CASSQGDRGTYEQYF; CDR3nt: TGTGCCAGCAGCCAAGGGGACAGGGGCACCTACGAGCAGTACTTC
d_gene: .; j_gene: TRBJ1-3; abundance: .; v_gene: TRBV28; CDR3aa: CASSRTTVNTIYF; CDR3nt: TGTGCCAGCAGTAGGACAACGGTAAACACCATATATTTT